This passage covers 30 T cell receptor beta chains from one sample sequenced in a study of cytomegalovirus exposure and HLA in healthy donors. Primers included in the PCR were 60 Vbeta and 13 Jbeta primers. Sequenced by immunoSEQ multiplex PCR; TCRdb stores in-frame clones only, minus some. The table includes 150,000 to 200,000 clones, roughly 82% detected once. The sequenced material came from PBMCs. These receptors were taken from a man aged 35 to 55 in good health and CMV-seronegative.

This clone occurred once. This chain uses TRBV19 with TRBJ2-2; tentative D call: TRBD1 (5 bases). The length of the CDR3 is 15 residues. CDR1 is LNHDA and CDR2 is SQIVND in the germline V gene (reference sequence). Trimming left V 2 bases short and J 6 bases short, with 13 bases between. The CDR3: CASSISDTGAGELFF. DNA for the CDR3: TGTGCCAGTAGTATAAGCGACACAGGAGCCGGGGAGCTGTTTTTT.

The rearrangement uses TRBV7-6 and TRBJ2-3, with D possibly matching TRBD2 (5 bases). The V and J ends lost 5 bases and 2 bases respectively, with 26 bases between them. Germline loops: CDR1 SGHVS, CDR2 FNYEAQ. The CDR3 is 19 amino acids. Written as DNA, the CDR3 is TGTGCCAGCAGCCCAGCTTACGAGGGCGCTATCCGACCCACAGATACGCAGTATTTT. Its translation: CASSPAYEGAIRPTDTQYF.

The rearrangement joins TRBV7-9 to TRBJ2-7; 9 bases line up with TRBD2. The trim removed 5 bases at V and 6 bases at J, leaving 11 bases unmatched. The CDR3 covers 15 residues. The germline gives CDR1 SEHNR, CDR2 FQNEAQ (reference sequence). The CDR3, as DNA: TGTGCCAGCAGCACACTTAGCGGGGGAGGGGGCGAGCAGTACTTC. Translating gives CASSTLSGGGGEQYF. The full variable domain, rest sourced from reference TRBV7-9 and TRBJ2-7, is DTGVSQNPRHKITKRGQNVTFRCDPISEHNRLYWYRQTLGQGPEFLTYFQNEAQLEKSRLLSDRFSAERPKGSFSTLEIQRTEQGDSAMYLCASSTLSGGGGEQYFGPGTRLTVT.

This chain joins TRBV9 and TRBJ1-5; TRBD1 is a possible D gene (5 bases). V lost 0 bases to trimming and J lost 7 bases, with 14 bases between them. In germline, CDR1 is SGDLS, CDR2 YYNGEE. CDR3 length: 15 amino acids. The CDR3 nucleotides read TGTGCCAGCAGCGTAGAAGGGGCAAGGGGACAGCCCCAGCATTTT. Protein product: CASSVEGARGQPQHF.

This clone appeared a single time. V usage is TRBV29-1 and J usage is TRBJ2-3; TRBD2 might be the D (6 bases). The CDR3 runs to 16 residues. Germline V CDR1 and CDR2: SQVTM, ANQGSEA. Deletions cut 1 base from V and 0 bases from J, with 14 bases between. CDR3 DNA: TGCAGCGTTGAAGGTTCGAGCGGGTATAGCACAGATACGCAGTATTTT. Its protein product is CSVEGSSGYSTDTQYF.

The chain is built from TRBV7-2 and TRBJ2-7, with TRBD1 identical over 7 bases. Per the germline V gene, CDR1 is SGHTA and CDR2 is FQGNSA. CDR3 length equals 14 residues. Losses at the gene ends were 2 bases for V and 2 bases for J; bases not matched to a gene: 3. DNA for the CDR3: TGTGCCAGCAGCTTAAACAGGGGCGCCTACGAGCAGTACTTC. Its translation: CASSLNRGAYEQYF. Full variable domain (remainder filled in from reference TRBV7-2 and TRBJ2-7): GAGVSQSPSNKVTEKGKDVELRCDPISGHTALYWYRQSLGQGLEFLIYFQGNSAPDKSGLPSDRFSAERTGGSVSTLTIQRTQQEDSAVYLCASSLNRGAYEQYFGPGTRLTVT.

This chain links TRBV28 with TRBJ2-7; 11 nucleotides align to TRBD1. The V segment lost 5 bases and the J segment 6 bases; nucleotides outside the gene matches: 9. Per the germline V gene, CDR1 is MDHEN and CDR2 is SYDVKM. The CDR3 is 15 amino acids. The CDR3 loop reads CASSSSGTGGGEQYF. DNA of the CDR3: TGTGCCAGCAGTAGCTCCGGGACAGGGGGAGGCGAGCAGTACTTC.

The gene calls are TRBV29-1 and TRBJ1-3; 10 positions agree with TRBD1. The germline CDR1 and CDR2 sequences are SQVTM and ANQGSEA. The CDR3 consists of 15 residues. The V segment lost 7 bases and the J segment 2 bases; nucleotides outside the gene matches: 8. In nucleotides, the CDR3 is TGCAGCGGGTACCACGGGACAGGGGCTGGAAACACCATATATTTT. Its protein product is CSGYHGTGAGNTIYF.

The V and J genes are TRBV6-1 and TRBJ2-7, with 8 positions matching TRBD1. Germline assignment: CDR1 MNHNS and CDR2 SASEGT. Trimming at V came to 6 bases and at J to 5 bases, leaving 6 bases not matched to a gene. The CDR3 is made up of 13 amino acids. In DNA, the CDR3 is TGTGCCAGCAGGACAGGGGTAAGCAACGAGCAGTACTTC. Amino acid sequence: CASRTGVSNEQYF.

The CDR3 DNA follows: TGTGCCAGCAACCAGGGGCGCCGGGATGAGCAGTTCTTC. It encodes CASNQGRRDEQFF. The gene calls are TRBV2 and TRBJ2-1; D is possibly TRBD1 (6 bases). This CDR3 contains 13 residues. Germline V gene sequence: CDR1 SNHLY, CDR2 FYNNEI. Trimming pared 7 bases from V and 8 bases from J, leaving 15 bases between.

This clone was found a few times. The chain employs TRBV9 and TRBJ2-7; 7 bases are a match to TRBD1. The V and J ends lost 3 bases and 3 bases, in that order; junction bases with no gene match: 9. The CDR3 has 15 amino acids. Per germline, CDR1 SGDLS and CDR2 YYNGEE. CDR3 residues: CASSATPDRRYEQYF. Written as DNA, the CDR3 is TGTGCCAGCAGCGCCACGCCGGACAGGCGCTACGAGCAGTACTTC. Supplemented by reference TRBV9 and TRBJ2-7, the full variable domain reads DSGVTQTPKHLITATGQRVTLRCSPRSGDLSVYWYQQSLDQGLQFLIQYYNGEERAKGNILERFSAQQFPDLHSELNLSSLELGDSALYFCASSATPDRRYEQYFGPGTRLTVT.

V is TRBV21-1 and J is TRBJ2-1; the table's D call, TRBD2, has no DNA check behind it. TRBV21-1 is recorded as a pseudogene. This CDR3 has 17 residues. The CDR3 DNA follows: TGTGCCAGCACCAGCGGGGCAGCGGGGGGCCGTTACAATGAGCAGTTCTTC. As protein: CASTSGAAGGRYNEQFF.

This clone has a single count. The CDR3 region is CASSPGTNTEAFF. Written as DNA, the CDR3 is TGTGCCAGCTCACCAGGCACGAACACTGAAGCTTTCTTT. V is TRBV18 and J is TRBJ1-1; D is unresolved. This CDR3 spans 13 amino acids. V lost 2 bases, J lost 1 base, and 5 bases lay in between. The germline V gene encodes CDR1 KGHSH and CDR2 LQKENI. Supplemented by reference TRBV18 and TRBJ1-1, the full variable domain reads NAGVMQNPRHLVRRRGQEARLRCSPMKGHSHVYWYRQLPEEGLKFMVYLQKENIIDESGMPKERFSAEFPKEGPSILRIQQVVRGDSAAYFCASSPGTNTEAFFGQGTRLTVV.

Written as DNA, the CDR3 is TGTGCCAGCAGCGTAGATCCAGGGGGCAGTACCGGGGAGCTGTTTTTT. Encoded protein: CASSVDPGGSTGELFF. This sequence joins TRBV9 and TRBJ2-2; TRBD1 matches at 8 bases. Looked up from germline, CDR1 is SGDLS and CDR2 is YYNGEE. Trimming cost V 0 bases and J 5 bases; bases outside gene matches: 6. CDR3 length: 16 residues.

The genes are TRBV7-2 and TRBJ1-2; the match to TRBD1 covers 10 bases. The CDR3 covers 14 residues. In germline, CDR1 is SGHTA, CDR2 FQGNSA. V dropped 6 bases and J dropped 5; count of bases not matched to a gene: 6. The CDR3: CASRVGQGGYGYTF. DNA for the CDR3: TGTGCCAGCAGAGTAGGACAGGGGGGATATGGCTACACCTTC.

As DNA, the CDR3 is TGTGCCAGCAGTGGGACAGGGATGACGGCCGGGGAGCTGTTTTTT. Residues: CASSGTGMTAGELFF. The chain has TRBV6-4 and TRBJ2-2; TRBD1 aligns across 8 bases. Trimming at V came to 4 bases and at J to 6 bases, leaving 7 bases not matched to a gene. This CDR3 spans 15 amino acids. Germline V gene data show CDR1 as MRHNA and CDR2 as SNTAGT.

CDR3 nucleotide sequence: TGTGCCAGCAGTTGGGGACAGCCAGCCAGGGGAAACACCATATATTTT. Translated: CASSWGQPARGNTIYF. The chain employs TRBV27 and TRBJ1-3; 7 bases match TRBD1. Germline-derived CDR1 and CDR2 are MNHEY and SMNVEV (reference sequence). The ends lost 4 bases at V and 4 bases at J; junction bases unmatched: 10. The CDR3 totals 16 residues.

V and J are TRBV6-6 and TRBJ1-3, with a possible D match to TRBD1 (5 bases). From germline, CDR1 is MNHNY and CDR2 SVGAGI (reference sequence). The CDR3 has 16 amino acids. V lost 0 bases, J lost 0 bases, and 9 bases lay in between. The CDR3 loop is CASSYSPGNSGNTIYF. DNA for the CDR3: TGTGCCAGCAGTTACTCTCCAGGGAACTCTGGAAACACCATATATTTT.

This rearrangement joins TRBV5-1 to TRBJ1-2; possibly TRBD1 for D (6 bases). The V end was cut by 4 bases, the J end by 2 bases, with 12 bases between. Germline CDR1 reads SGHRS; CDR2 reads YFSETQ. This CDR3 spans 14 amino acids. CDR3 coding DNA: TGCGCCAGCAGCCCGCAGACAGGAAACTATGGCTACACCTTC. This sequence encodes CASSPQTGNYGYTF.

The count of this clone is one. This chain uses TRBV4-1 with TRBJ2-7, with TRBD1 identical over 11 bases. The CDR3 totals 16 residues. Germline values: CDR1 MGHRA, CDR2 YSYEKL. V was clipped by 1 base and J by 3 bases; unmatched bases: 5. CDR3 nucleotide sequence: TGCGCCAGCAGCCAAGCTTCGGGACAGGGGGTCTACGAGCAGTACTTC. Protein product: CASSQASGQGVYEQYF.

This rearrangement joins TRBV6-6 to TRBJ2-1; D is possibly TRBD2 (6 bases). CDR1 and CDR2 from the germline V gene are MNHNY and SVGAGI (reference sequence). Trimming pared 2 bases from V and 8 bases from J, leaving 13 bases between. The CDR3 covers 14 residues. The CDR3 spells CASSYGGSRDEQFF. CDR3 DNA sequence: TGTGCCAGCAGTTACGGGGGGTCCCGCGATGAGCAGTTCTTC.

This clone was picked up a small number of times. The V call is TRBV5-1, the J call TRBJ2-5; 7 bases map to TRBD1. Germline lookup yields CDR1 SGHRS and CDR2 YFSETQ. The CDR3 totals 19 residues. V gave up 4 bases and J gave up 2 bases; unmatched junction bases: 20. Written as DNA, the CDR3 is TGCGCCAGCAGCCCAAGGGACCCCTTTAGACAGGGCAAGCAAGAGACCCAGTACTTC. It translates to CASSPRDPFRQGKQETQYF.

V usage is TRBV2 and J usage is TRBJ2-1; TRBD1 is a possible D gene (6 bases). This CDR3 comprises 15 residues. Trimming took off 0 bases at V and 12 bases at J, with 18 bases between the two ends. From germline, CDR1 is SNHLY and CDR2 FYNNEI. CDR3 bases: TGTGCCAGCAGTGAAGCGTCGGGGTTGAGGGGGAGGCAGTTCTTC. This sequence encodes CASSEASGLRGRQFF.

This clone was recorded once. The gene calls are TRBV28 and TRBJ1-2; D is uncertain. Trimming cost V 3 bases and J 4 bases, with 15 bases left between them. This CDR3 has 15 amino acids. The germline V gene encodes CDR1 MDHEN and CDR2 SYDVKM. Here the CDR3 DNA reads TGTGCCAGCAGTTTTGGCCGAATGGGGAGCTATGGCTACACCTTC. Translating it yields CASSFGRMGSYGYTF.

The CDR3 here is CASSVGSTGGEETQYF. In DNA, the CDR3 is TGTGCCAGCAGCGTGGGTTCGACAGGAGGAGAAGAGACCCAGTACTTC. The chain links TRBV9 to TRBJ2-5; D possibly corresponds to TRBD1 (6 bases). Trimming removed 2 bases at V and 3 bases at J, with 17 bases between. This CDR3 is built from 16 residues. The V gene's germline CDR1 is SGDLS and CDR2 YYNGEE.

The genes are TRBV5-1 and TRBJ1-5; D possibly corresponds to TRBD1 (6 bases). The CDR3 is 15 residues long. Trimming removed 0 bases from V and 3 bases from J, with 10 bases in between. In germline, CDR1 is SGHRS, CDR2 YFSETQ. CDR3 in amino acids: CASSLGGRSNQPQHF. The DNA for the CDR3 is TGCGCCAGCAGCTTGGGGGGGCGGTCCAATCAGCCCCAGCATTTT.

The gene calls are TRBV25-1 and TRBJ1-1; 10 bases are a match to TRBD1. The CDR3 runs 14 residues. Germline CDR1 reads MGHDK; CDR2 reads SYGVNS. V gave up 8 bases and J gave up 5 bases; unmatched junction bases: 8. DNA for the CDR3: TGTGCCAGCGCCCCCGGGACAGGGGTGACTGAAGCTTTCTTT. Protein: CASAPGTGVTEAFF.

V gene TRBV5-4 combines with J gene TRBJ2-2, with 10 bases lining up with TRBD2. The CDR3 has 16 residues. Germline V gene lookup returns CDR1 SGHNT and CDR2 YYREEE (reference sequence). J lost 7 bases, V lost 4 bases, and 10 bases had no gene match. Here the CDR3 DNA reads TGTGCCAGCAGCGGCCGGGTAGCGGGAGGTAGCGGGGAGCTGTTTTTT. Amino acid sequence: CASSGRVAGGSGELFF.

The chain joins TRBV7-8 to TRBJ1-5; 10 bases align to TRBD1. The germline V gene encodes CDR1 SGHVS and CDR2 FQNEAQ. V lost 5 bases to trimming and J lost 1 base; unmatched junction nucleotides: 5. CDR3 size: 16 residues. CDR3 sequence: CASSPRTGGSNQPQHF. The CDR3 DNA is TGTGCCAGCAGCCCTCGGACAGGGGGGAGCAATCAGCCCCAGCATTTT.

This clone was detected only a few times. V usage is TRBV25-1 and J usage is TRBJ2-4; 12 nucleotides agree with TRBD2. CDR1 and CDR2 (germline): MGHDK, SYGVNS. The CDR3 contains 15 residues. Trimming removed 2 bases from V and 6 bases from J; junction bases left unmatched: 2. CDR3 DNA: TGTGCCAGCAGTGAACGGGGACTAGCGGGAAACATTCAGTACTTC. Amino acid sequence: CASSERGLAGNIQYF.